This T cell receptor beta chain emerged from a study of CD8+ T cells in alopecia areata. Study information: Tofacitinib ran 6 to 18 months, followed by 6 months off drug.

Reverse transcribed after extraction, RNA yielded cDNA as the sequencing template. Data came from immunoSEQ multiplex PCR; TCRdb stores just in-frame clones and leaves some out. This sample has 120,000 or so clones, with over 60% found just once. The treatment: oral pan-JAK inhibitor, 5-10 mg twice daily. V trimming: 1 base; J trimming: 6 bases; junction bases outside the gene matches: 4. The CDR3 totals 15 residues. Germline CDR1 is SGHVS and CDR2 is FQNEAQ. The V call is TRBV7-8, the J call TRBJ2-3; the match to TRBD2 covers 10 bases. Sequenced here: CD4+ T cells sorted from blood, sampled at week 4, from a patient treated with tofacitinib. The sequence derives from a human donor with alopecia areata. The CDR3 is CASSLGAGGEDTQYF. CDR3 coding DNA: TGTGCCAGCAGCTTAGGAGCGGGAGGGGAGGATACGCAGTATTTT.